The table lists the clone carrying this T cell receptor beta chain with many counts. No antigen is known for it. The sample is drawn from a study of CD8 T cells in ankylosing spondylitis. General study points: Within ankylosing spondylitis blood, a TCR beta motif made up of seven or eight highly homologous variants appeared to be characteristic. Disease-linked clones were CD8+ and relatively rare in peripheral blood. Both synovial fluid and blood in reactive arthritis had previously been reported to carry some motif variants.

TCRdb reanalysed the 5' RACE reads using MiXCR and keeps one entry per CDR3 protein. The table has under 300,000 distinct CDR3 sequences, roughly 10% seen once. CDR1 and CDR2 from the germline V gene are SQVTM and ANQGSEA. Trimming left V 1 base short and J 0 bases short, with 10 bases between. There are 14 residues in the CDR3. The V gene is TRBV29-1, the J gene TRBJ2-7; D gene ambiguous. The sequence derives from a male donor with ankylosing spondylitis or in good health (not recorded which). The sample was blood, either unsorted or a sorted T cell fraction (not recorded which). Here the CDR3 DNA reads TGCAGCGTTGAAGTGTTAGGTACCTCCTACGAGCAGTACTTC. It encodes CSVEVLGTSYEQYF.